This T cell receptor beta chain was sequenced for a study of T-cell memory formation after mild COVID-19. Germline loops: CDR1 LNHNV, CDR2 YYDKDF (reference sequence). The CDR3 sequence is 12 residues long. The ends were cut back, 0 bases at V and 6 bases at J, with 3 bases in the middle. This clonotype was detected only a few times. The antigen is undetermined. 5'RACE primed at constant segments yielded TCR alpha and TCR beta cDNA libraries bearing sample barcodes and UMIs. TCRdb passed the 5' RACE reads through MiXCR, listing each CDR3 protein once. The sample gives 250,000 to 400,000 distinct CDR3 sequences, over 11% of which show up once; about 21% is in the top ten. The study, taken as a whole, reports: Clones contracting day 15 to 85 were balanced CD4/CD8; later expanders leaned CD4+. Confirmation of SARS-CoV-2 specificity was lacking for second-wave clones peaking day 37.

Source material: PBMCs or a T cell subset sorted from them (not recorded which). The J gene is TRBJ1-5, the V gene TRBV15; D remains unclear. The TCR sequence derives from a man aged 18 to 30 who had mild COVID-19 (a few samples of this study predate the infection). Cell type and time point are not known. CDR3 nucleotides: TGTGCCACCAGCAGAGATTCTCAGCCCCAGCATTTT. This encodes CATSRDSQPQHF.